A selection of T cell receptor beta chains follows, all from one sample in a study of identifying expanded T cells in peripheral blood. Sequencing used immunoSEQ multiplex PCR; TCRdb keeps in-frame clones, though not all of them. The sample shows 45,000 to 60,000 clones, approximately 80% of them seen only once. Sequenced material: blood. The receptors shown here come from a person between 18 and 69 years old in good health. The CDR3 runs from the conserved cysteine through the conserved F or W. The order of the fields is clone size, V gene, J gene, D gene, CDR3 protein, CDR3 DNA. D genes are given only for firm matches. Rows may omit the clone size; those that give it use once, few, many or a size class.

size: NA
V: TRBV19
J: TRBJ1-2
D: TRBD1
CDR3: CASQDSGTGGYGYTF
DNA: TGTGCCAGCCAAGATTCCGGGACAGGGGGCTATGGCTACACCTTC

size: NA
V: TRBV14
J: TRBJ1-2
D: NA
CDR3: CASSHRQDRHRSQGYTF
DNA: TGTGCCAGCAGCCACAGGCAGGACCGCCACCGGTCGCAAGGCTACACCTTC

size: once
V: TRBV5-1
J: TRBJ1-1
D: NA
CDR3: CASSLLGGLSTEAFF
DNA: TGCGCCAGCAGCTTGTTGGGGGGCTTGAGCACTGAAGCTTTCTTT

size: NA
V: TRBV9
J: TRBJ2-1
D: TRBD1
CDR3: CASSSRQGNEQFF
DNA: TGTGCCAGCAGCTCACGACAGGGCAATGAGCAGTTCTTC

size: NA
V: TRBV5-1
J: TRBJ2-2
D: NA
CDR3: CASGKESIAGELFF
DNA: TGCGCCAGCGGCAAAGAGAGTATAGCCGGGGAGCTGTTTTTT

size: NA
V: TRBV7-8
J: TRBJ1-1
D: NA
CDR3: CASTPKTPRGTEAFF
DNA: TGTGCCAGCACTCCGAAAACACCGAGAGGGACTGAAGCTTTCTTT

size: NA
V: TRBV27
J: TRBJ2-7
D: NA
CDR3: CASSLSKSGYIYEQYF
DNA: TGTGCCAGCAGTTTGTCTAAGAGCGGATATATCTACGAGCAGTACTTC

size: NA
V: TRBV25-1
J: TRBJ2-7
D: TRBD2
CDR3: CASSEGRGNSYEQYF
DNA: TGTGCCAGCAGCGAAGGGAGGGGAAACTCCTACGAGCAGTACTTC

size: few
V: TRBV10-1
J: TRBJ1-2
D: NA
CDR3: CASSESRRGYGYTF
DNA: TGCGCCAGCAGTGAGTCGCGGAGGGGTTATGGCTACACCTTC

size: NA
V: TRBV7-9
J: TRBJ2-3
D: NA
CDR3: CASSSDSYTDTQYF
DNA: TGTGCCAGCAGCTCCGACAGTTACACAGATACGCAGTATTTT

size: once
V: TRBV4-2
J: TRBJ2-5
D: NA
CDR3: CASSQRPPSNGGETQYF
DNA: TGTGCCAGCAGCCAAAGGCCCCCTAGCAATGGGGGAGAGACCCAGTACTTC